What follows is one T cell receptor (beta chain) and its context. Time point noted: patch test 1, 2 weeks after DPC sensitization. The treatment denotes: therapeutic diphenylcyclopropenone sensitization with weekly scalp DPC. The data originate from a study of human T cells and chemical hapten exposure. MiXCR, run by TCRdb on the RACE reads, gives a single entry per CDR3 protein. The table records 85,000 or so distinct CDR3 sequences, about 10% of them present only once. CDR1 is MDHEN, CDR2 SYDVKM, per germline. Trimming left V 7 bases short and J 3 bases short, with 10 bases between. The CDR3 sequence is 12 residues long.

The TCR sequence derives from a woman in her fifties or sixties with alopecia areata. Some clones in this sample may be carry-over from other donors' samples. Sequences were derived from whole blood, sampled in connection with sensitization to the hapten diphenylcyclopropenone (DPC). The chain uses TRBV28 and TRBJ2-7; D not resolved. CDR3 sequence reads: CASTREGYEQYF. The DNA for the CDR3 is TGTGCCAGCACTAGGGAAGGCTACGAGCAGTACTTC.